The 19 T cell receptor beta chains in this list originate from one sample, sequenced in a study of blood T cell repertoires in COVID-19. Produced via immunoSEQ multiplex PCR; TCRdb's table is partial and in-frame only. The sample records approximately 410,000 clones, roughly 89% being singletons. The sample comprised peripheral blood. Receptor source: a woman under 40 with active or convalescent COVID-19.

The chain is built from TRBV19 and TRBJ1-1, with D maybe TRBD1 (6 bases). The CDR3 contains 14 residues. Germline assignment: CDR1 LNHDA and CDR2 SQIVND (reference sequence). V lost 3 bases, J lost 5 bases, and 13 bases lay in between. The CDR3 nucleotides read TGTGCCAGTAGTATGGGGGCTCCCGGGACTGAAGCTTTCTTT. Translating gives CASSMGAPGTEAFF.

The V and J genes are TRBV11-3 and TRBJ2-7; 11 bases are shared with TRBD1. V lost 4 bases to trimming and J lost 6 bases; unmatched junction nucleotides: 2. The germline gives CDR1 SGHNT, CDR2 YENEEA. CDR3 length: 13 residues. CDR3 sequence (DNA): TGTGCCAGCAGCTCCGGGACAGGGGGCGAGCAGTACTTC. As protein: CASSSGTGGEQYF.

The CDR3 region is CASSRGTEMNTEAFF. The CDR3 nucleotides are TGTGCCAGCAGCCGCGGGACAGAAATGAACACTGAAGCTTTCTTT. This chain connects TRBV7-9 to TRBJ1-1; the match to TRBD1 covers 7 bases. CDR1 and CDR2 from the germline V gene are SEHNR and FQNEAQ (reference sequence). The ends lost 5 bases at V and 0 bases at J; junction bases unmatched: 6. This CDR3 has 15 amino acids.

The V call is TRBV6-1, the J call TRBJ2-5; tentatively, D is TRBD2 (5 bases). This CDR3 spans 19 amino acids. Germline assignment: CDR1 MNHNS and CDR2 SASEGT. Trimming cost V 1 base and J 5 bases, with 26 bases left between them. The CDR3 coding sequence is TGTGCCAGCAGTGAAGACCACCGGGCAGGCGACTATATACGGGAGACCCAGTACTTC. Translation gives CASSEDHRAGDYIRETQYF.

The rearrangement links TRBV18 to TRBJ2-7, with D perhaps matching TRBD1 (6 bases). V was trimmed by 2 bases and J by 7 bases, leaving 12 bases between them. Germline V gene lookup returns CDR1 KGHSH and CDR2 LQKENI. This CDR3 is 13 amino acids long. CDR3 DNA: TGTGCCAGCTCACCAGTGGCAGGGGATGAGCAGTACTTC. Its protein product is CASSPVAGDEQYF.

The rearrangement joins TRBV19 to TRBJ1-5, with D maybe TRBD1 (5 bases). CDR3 length: 12 amino acids. CDR1 and CDR2 from the germline V gene are LNHDA and SQIVND (reference sequence). Between the trimmed V and J ends, which lost 5 bases and 9 bases, there was a span of 11 bases. Here the CDR3 reads CASSPPQGPQHF. The CDR3 DNA reads TGTGCCAGTAGTCCGCCCCAGGGGCCCCAGCATTTT.

V usage is TRBV6-5 and J usage is TRBJ2-3, with TRBD2 matching 12 bases. The CDR3 covers 16 residues. Germline values: CDR1 MNHEY, CDR2 SVGAGI. With V trimmed by 4 bases and J by 4 bases, 6 bases remained unmatched. The CDR3 DNA reads TGTGCCAGCAGTTTAAACCCTAGCGGGGGGGCAGATACGCAGTATTTT. This sequence encodes CASSLNPSGGADTQYF.

This clone was seen more than once but under ten times. V is TRBV27 and J is TRBJ1-2, with 9 nucleotides matching TRBD1. Germline lookup yields CDR1 MNHEY and CDR2 SMNVEV (reference sequence). V dropped 1 base and J dropped 8; count of bases not matched to a gene: 5. This CDR3 has 14 amino acids. CDR3 sequence: CASSLYGTGTGYTF. CDR3 bases: TGTGCCAGCAGTTTATACGGGACAGGGACCGGCTACACCTTC.

This clone appeared once. V gene TRBV10-3 combines with J gene TRBJ2-1; 10 positions match TRBD1. The J segment lost 5 bases and the V segment lost 9 bases, leaving 4 bases of the junction unmatched. CDR3 length: 13 amino acids. The germline CDR1 and CDR2 sequences are ENHRY and SYGVKD. The CDR3 sequence: CAIGTGVDNEQFF. CDR3 DNA: TGTGCCATTGGGACAGGGGTCGACAATGAGCAGTTCTTC.

The rearrangement links TRBV20-1 to TRBJ2-5, with no clear D. CDR1 DFQATT and CDR2 SNEGSKA come from the germline V gene (reference sequence). With 7 bases removed from V and 2 bases from J, the gap between germline ends came to 5 bases. The CDR3 covers 10 residues. The CDR3 sequence: CSVEQETQYF. The DNA for the CDR3 is TGCAGTGTAGAACAAGAGACCCAGTACTTC.

The CDR3 DNA is TGTGCCAGCAGCAAGGCGGTAGCGGGAGTCACCGGGGAGCTGTTTTTT. Protein: CASSKAVAGVTGELFF. The V call is TRBV7-2, the J call TRBJ2-2; 9 positions agree with TRBD2. With 5 bases clipped from V and 4 bases from J, the junction kept 8 bases outside the gene matches. CDR1 and CDR2 from the germline V gene are SGHTA and FQGNSA. The CDR3 is 16 amino acids.

This clone was seen a single time. This chain connects TRBV19 to TRBJ2-1; 7 bases map to TRBD2. The CDR3 has 15 amino acids. J gave up 7 bases and V 3 bases, and 9 bases lay outside the gene matches. Germline V lookup: CDR1 LNHDA, CDR2 SQIVND (reference sequence). CDR3 residues: CASSIGAGVSNEQFF. DNA for the CDR3: TGTGCCAGTAGTATCGGGGCGGGAGTTAGTAATGAGCAGTTCTTC.

The chain links TRBV5-5 to TRBJ1-2, with D unresolved. Germline V gene data show CDR1 as SGHKS and CDR2 as YYEKEE (reference sequence). The ends were cut back, 4 bases at V and 0 bases at J, with 13 bases in the middle. There are 15 residues in the CDR3. The CDR3 region has the DNA TGTGCCAGCAGCCTCCTGGGCCAGGCTAACTATGGCTACACCTTC. Translating it yields CASSLLGQANYGYTF.

The chain recombines TRBV7-6 with TRBJ1-1, with 9 bases lining up with TRBD1. The CDR3 contains 15 residues. Germline V gene lookup returns CDR1 SGHVS and CDR2 FNYEAQ. The V segment lost 4 bases and the J segment 3 bases; nucleotides outside the gene matches: 6. This CDR3 reads CASSSMNRGHTEAFF. CDR3 sequence (DNA): TGTGCCAGCAGCTCGATGAACAGGGGGCACACTGAAGCTTTCTTT.

The chain joins TRBV5-1 to TRBJ2-5; 14 nucleotides agree with TRBD2. Trimming at V came to 4 bases and at J to 4 bases, leaving 9 bases not matched to a gene. The CDR3 runs to 17 residues. Germline V lookup: CDR1 SGHRS, CDR2 YFSETQ. The CDR3 protein is CASSAWTSGGSGETQYF. CDR3 nucleotide sequence: TGCGCCAGCAGCGCGTGGACTAGCGGGGGGTCAGGAGAGACCCAGTACTTC.

This chain links TRBV4-1 with TRBJ2-3; no definite D call. The V and J ends lost 1 base and 4 bases respectively, with 24 bases between them. Germline CDR1 is MGHRA and CDR2 is YSYEKL. There are 19 residues in the CDR3. The CDR3 sequence: CASSQGPLMSVVESDTQYF. The CDR3 DNA sequence: TGCGCCAGCAGCCAAGGCCCACTAATGAGCGTGGTAGAGTCAGATACGCAGTATTTT.

Turning to this clone: Other DNA sequences in the sample encode the same CDR3. The chain uses TRBV18 and TRBJ1-1; D gene ambiguous. The CDR3 covers 13 residues. CDR1 is KGHSH, CDR2 LQKENI, per germline. V dropped 4 bases and J dropped 1 base, with 7 bases sitting between them. CDR3 amino acids: CASSLNRNTEAFF. The CDR3 DNA is TGTGCCAGCTCACTAAACAGGAACACTGAAGCTTTCTTT.

This rearrangement joins TRBV3-1 (or the pseudogene TRBV3-2) to TRBJ1-1, with D tentatively TRBD1 (6 bases). This CDR3 has 13 amino acids. V was trimmed by 7 bases and J by 6 bases, leaving 15 bases between them. Germline V CDR1 and CDR2: LGHDT, YNNKEL (reference sequence). The CDR3 DNA reads TGTGCCAGCATCCCAAGCAGGGGTGCTGAAGCTTTCTTT. Translated: CASIPSRGAEAFF.

The chain uses TRBV11-2 and TRBJ1-1; TRBD1 matches at 7 bases. Germline lookup yields CDR1 SGHAT and CDR2 FQNNGV. Trimming cost V 7 bases and J 1 base; bases outside gene matches: 3. The CDR3 extends over 13 amino acids. CDR3 DNA: TGTGCCAGCACCGACAGGGAGAACACTGAAGCTTTCTTT. This encodes CASTDRENTEAFF.